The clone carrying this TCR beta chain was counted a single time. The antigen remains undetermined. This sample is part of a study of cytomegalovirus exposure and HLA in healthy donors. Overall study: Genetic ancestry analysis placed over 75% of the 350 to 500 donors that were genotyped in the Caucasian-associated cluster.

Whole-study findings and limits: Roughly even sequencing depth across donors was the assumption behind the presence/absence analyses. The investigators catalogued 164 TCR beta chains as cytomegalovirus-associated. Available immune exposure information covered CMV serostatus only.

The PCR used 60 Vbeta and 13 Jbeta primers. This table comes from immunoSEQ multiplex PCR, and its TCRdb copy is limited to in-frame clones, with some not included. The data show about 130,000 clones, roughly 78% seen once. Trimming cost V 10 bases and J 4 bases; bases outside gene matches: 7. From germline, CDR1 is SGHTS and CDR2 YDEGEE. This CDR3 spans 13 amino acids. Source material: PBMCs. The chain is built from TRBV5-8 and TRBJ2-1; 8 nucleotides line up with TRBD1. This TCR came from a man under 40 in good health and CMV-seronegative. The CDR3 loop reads CAGGQGFYNEQFF. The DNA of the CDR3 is TGTGCCGGTGGACAGGGTTTTTACAATGAGCAGTTCTTC. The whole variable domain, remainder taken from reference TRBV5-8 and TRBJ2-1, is EAGVTQSPTHLIKTRGQQATLRCSPISGHTSVYWYQQALGLGLQFLLWYDEGEERNRGNFPPRFSGRQFPNYSSELNVNALELEDSALYLCAGGQGFYNEQFFGPGTRLTVL.